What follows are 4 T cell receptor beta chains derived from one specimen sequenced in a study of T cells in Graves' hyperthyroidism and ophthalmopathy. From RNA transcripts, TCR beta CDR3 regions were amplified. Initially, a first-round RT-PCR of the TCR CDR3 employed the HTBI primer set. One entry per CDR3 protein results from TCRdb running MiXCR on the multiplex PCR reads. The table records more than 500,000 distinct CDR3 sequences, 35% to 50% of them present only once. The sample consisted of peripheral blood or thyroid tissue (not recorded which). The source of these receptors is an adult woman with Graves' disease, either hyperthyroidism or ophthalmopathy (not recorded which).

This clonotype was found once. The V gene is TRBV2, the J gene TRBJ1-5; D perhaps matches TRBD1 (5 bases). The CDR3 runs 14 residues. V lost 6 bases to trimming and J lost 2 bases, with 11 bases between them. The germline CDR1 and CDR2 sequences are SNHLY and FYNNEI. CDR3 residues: CASRGGQRNQPQHF. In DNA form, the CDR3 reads TGTGCCAGCAGGGGGGGTCAACGCAATCAGCCCCAGCATTTT.

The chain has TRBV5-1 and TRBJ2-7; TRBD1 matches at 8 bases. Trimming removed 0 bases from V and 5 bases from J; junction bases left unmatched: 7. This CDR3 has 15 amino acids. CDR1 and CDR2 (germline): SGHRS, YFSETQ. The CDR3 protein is CASSLGQGSMDEQYF. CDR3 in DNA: TGCGCCAGCAGCTTGGGACAGGGGAGTATGGACGAGCAGTACTTC.

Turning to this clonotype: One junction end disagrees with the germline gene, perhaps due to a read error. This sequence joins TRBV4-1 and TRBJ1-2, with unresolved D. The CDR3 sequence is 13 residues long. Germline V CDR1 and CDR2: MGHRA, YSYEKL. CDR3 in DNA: TGTGCCAGCAATCTAAGGACGGGCTATGGCTACACCTTC. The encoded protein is CASNLRTGYGYTF.

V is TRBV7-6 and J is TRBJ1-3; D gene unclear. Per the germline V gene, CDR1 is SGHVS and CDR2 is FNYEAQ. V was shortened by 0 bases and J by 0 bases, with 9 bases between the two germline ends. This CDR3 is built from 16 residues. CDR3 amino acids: CASSLARQGSGNTIYF. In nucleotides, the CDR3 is TGTGCCAGCAGCTTAGCCAGACAAGGCTCTGGAAACACCATATATTTT.